This TCR beta chain is from a study of CD8 T cells in Susac syndrome. The authors reverse transcribed roughly 0.5 to 1 ug RNA with random hexamers. One entry per CDR3 protein results from TCRdb running MiXCR on the immunoSEQ multiplex PCR reads. The profile shows 150,000 to 200,000 distinct CDR3 sequences, around 95% of them singletons. The CDR3 has 12 amino acids. Germline V gene lookup returns CDR1 SEHNR and CDR2 FQNEAQ (reference sequence). V shed 5 bases and J shed 3 bases, with 7 bases lying between them. Sequencing input: CD4+ T cells from PBMCs. The chain is built from TRBV7-9 and TRBJ2-5; D gene unclear. This receptor was obtained from a human donor with multiple sclerosis. As DNA, the CDR3 is TGTGCCAGCAGCCAGACGGAAGAGACCCAGTACTTC. Encoded protein: CASSQTEETQYF.